This is a list of T cell receptor beta chains from one sample in a study of blood T cell repertoires in COVID-19. The assay was immunoSEQ multiplex PCR, and TCRdb's table has in-frame clones only and misses some. The sample has 100,000 or so clones, less than 85% seen once. What was sequenced was peripheral blood. The receptor set was obtained from a man between 65 and 85 years old with active or convalescent COVID-19. The CDR3 runs from the conserved cysteine through the conserved F or W. A D gene is named only where the DNA matches it firmly. Clone size, where shown, is once, few, many, or a class for clones that have expanded.

abundance	v_gene	d_gene	j_gene	CDR3aa	CDR3nt
.	TRBV19	TRBD2	TRBJ2-7	CASSTSGGFYEQYF	TGTGCCAGTAGTACCAGCGGGGGGTTCTACGAGCAGTACTTC
few	TRBV9	.	TRBJ2-3	CASSVAHQRASDTQYF	TGTGCCAGCAGCGTAGCCCATCAACGAGCCTCAGATACGCAGTATTTT
.	TRBV11-3	.	TRBJ2-2	CASSRSTGELFF	TGTGCCAGCTCCAGGTCCACCGGGGAGCTGTTTTTT
.	TRBV10-1	.	TRBJ1-4	CASSEPGNNEKLFF	TGCGCCAGCAGTGAGCCGGGGAATAATGAAAAACTGTTTTTT
.	TRBV30	TRBD2	TRBJ2-2	CAWSVWGGSGELFF	TGTGCCTGGAGTGTCTGGGGGGGAAGTGGGGAGCTGTTTTTT
.	TRBV5-8	.	TRBJ1-1	CALRAGARGTEAFF	TGTGCCTTAAGGGCAGGGGCCAGGGGCACTGAAGCTTTCTTT
.	TRBV2	TRBD2	TRBJ2-3	CASSLAGVRGTDTQYF	TGTGCCAGCAGTCTAGCGGGGGTTCGCGGCACAGATACGCAGTATTTT
.	TRBV6-2/TRBV6-3	TRBD2	TRBJ2-1	CASSLRRPGLAGGLSYNEQFF	TGTGCCAGCAGTTTGAGAAGACCGGGACTAGCGGGGGGGCTGTCCTACAATGAGCAGTTCTTC
.	TRBV7-2	TRBD2	TRBJ2-7	CASSLGASGGSYEQYF	TGTGCCAGCAGCTTAGGAGCTAGCGGGGGAAGTTACGAGCAGTACTTC
.	TRBV4-2	.	TRBJ1-4	CASSIGPYSGKLFF	TGTGCCAGCAGCATTGGGCCATATAGCGGAAAACTGTTTTTT
.	TRBV19	.	TRBJ1-1	CASSSQLNTEAFF	TGTGCCAGTAGTTCTCAGTTAAACACTGAAGCTTTCTTT
.	TRBV6-5	.	TRBJ1-2	CASSYSAGPPLYGYTF	TGTGCCAGCAGTTACTCGGCGGGGCCGCCCCTCTATGGCTACACCTTC
few	TRBV20-1	.	TRBJ1-5	CSASRGRRDQPQHF	TGCAGTGCTAGTCGAGGGAGAAGGGATCAGCCCCAGCATTTT
.	TRBV6-5	.	TRBJ1-5	CASSHSQPQHF	TGTGCCAGCAGCCACAGTCAGCCCCAGCATTTT
.	TRBV11-1	.	TRBJ2-3	CASSLGSGSVTDTQYF	TGTGCCAGCAGCTTAGGTTCGGGGAGTGTGACAGATACGCAGTATTTT
.	TRBV9	.	TRBJ2-1	CASSAGGPYNEQFF	TGTGCCAGCAGCGCGGGGGGCCCTTACAATGAGCAGTTCTTC
.	TRBV5-1	.	TRBJ1-1	CASQQGTNTEAFF	TGCGCCAGTCAACAGGGAACAAACACTGAAGCTTTCTTT
few	TRBV19	.	TRBJ2-6	CASSIGAFSGANVLTF	TGTGCCAGTAGTATAGGAGCCTTCTCTGGGGCCAACGTCCTGACTTTC
.	TRBV5-6	.	TRBJ1-2	CASSLRGPPYGYTF	TGTGCCAGCAGCTTAAGGGGTCCCCCCTATGGCTACACCTTC
.	TRBV5-5	.	TRBJ2-2	CASSLDRQWGELFF	TGTGCCAGCAGCTTGGACAGGCAATGGGGGGAGCTGTTTTTT
once	TRBV6-5	TRBD2	TRBJ2-7	CASSSTGLGSYEQYF	TGTGCCAGCAGTTCGACGGGACTAGGCTCCTACGAGCAGTACTTC
.	TRBV2	TRBD1	TRBJ1-4	CASTRQGSEKLFF	TGTGCCAGCACGCGACAGGGTAGTGAAAAACTGTTTTTT
once	TRBV5-6	.	TRBJ2-3	CASSLYTDTQYF	TGTGCCAGCAGCTTGTACACAGATACGCAGTATTTT
.	TRBV4-1	.	TRBJ2-2	CASSQVPRARPIGELFF	TGCGCCAGCAGCCAAGTCCCCAGAGCTAGACCAATCGGGGAGCTGTTTTTT
.	TRBV7-2	.	TRBJ2-7	CASSLDSSYEQYF	TGTGCCAGCAGCTTAGACAGTTCCTACGAGCAGTACTTC
.	TRBV4-2	.	TRBJ1-4	CASSQDKRLGVEKLFF	TGTGCCAGCAGCCAAGATAAGAGGTTAGGGGTTGAAAAACTGTTTTTT
.	TRBV4-2	TRBD2	TRBJ2-1	CASSQGSGGKDEQFF	TGTGCCAGCAGCCAGGGAAGCGGGGGGAAGGATGAGCAGTTCTTC
.	TRBV20-1	.	TRBJ1-1	CSARAYTEAFF	TGCAGTGCTAGAGCATACACTGAAGCTTTCTTT
.	TRBV6-5	TRBD2	TRBJ2-1	CASSGRGGLNEQFF	TGTGCCAGCAGCGGACGGGGGGGCCTGAATGAGCAGTTCTTC
.	TRBV10-1	TRBD1	TRBJ2-1	CASSESHTGAIYNEQFF	TGCGCCAGCAGTGAGTCTCATACAGGGGCCATTTACAATGAGCAGTTCTTC
once	TRBV10-1	TRBD1	TRBJ1-2	CASSDPGTGEYGYTF	TGCGCCAGCAGTGATCCGGGGACAGGGGAGTATGGCTACACCTTC
.	TRBV11-2	TRBD2	TRBJ2-1	CASSLGRGGYNEQFF	TGTGCCAGCAGCCTAGGGCGGGGGGGTTACAATGAGCAGTTCTTC
.	TRBV9	TRBD2	TRBJ2-3	CASSRTSGGDTQYF	TGTGCCAGCAGTAGGACTAGCGGGGGGGATACGCAGTATTTT
.	TRBV5-6	TRBD2	TRBJ2-7	CASSLRRLAGVHEQYF	TGTGCCAGCAGCTTGAGACGACTAGCGGGGGTCCACGAGCAGTACTTC
.	TRBV6-5	TRBD1	TRBJ2-5	CASSNRGWETQYF	TGTGCCAGCAGCAACAGGGGATGGGAGACCCAGTACTTC
.	TRBV2	.	TRBJ1-1	CASSEQNTEAFF	TGTGCCAGCAGTGAACAGAACACTGAAGCTTTCTTT
.	TRBV18	.	TRBJ1-1	CASSLRRDPGNTEAFF	TGTGCCAGCTCACTAAGGCGGGATCCAGGGAACACTGAAGCTTTCTTT
.	TRBV4-3	TRBD1	TRBJ1-4	CASSGQGNEKLFF	TGCGCCAGCAGCGGACAGGGGAATGAAAAACTGTTTTTT
once	TRBV4-1	TRBD2	TRBJ2-2	CASTNSGGATGELFF	TGCGCCAGCACAAATAGCGGGGGGGCCACCGGGGAGCTGTTTTTT
.	TRBV6-5	TRBD1	TRBJ2-7	CASRRTGGYEQYF	TGTGCCAGCAGGAGGACAGGCGGCTACGAGCAGTACTTC
few	TRBV10-3	TRBD1	TRBJ2-1	CAINGQGAYNEQFF	TGTGCCATCAACGGACAGGGGGCTTACAATGAGCAGTTCTTC
.	TRBV5-1	.	TRBJ2-4	CASSSTHGAKNIQYF	TGCGCCAGCAGCTCAACACACGGGGCCAAAAACATTCAGTACTTC
.	TRBV15	.	TRBJ1-2	CATSVDSGANYGYTF	TGTGCCACCAGCGTTGATTCCGGTGCTAACTATGGCTACACCTTC
.	TRBV19	TRBD2	TRBJ2-1	CASSTVTSGGRRWQFF	TGTGCCAGTAGCACCGTGACTAGCGGGGGGCGCCGGTGGCAGTTCTTC
.	TRBV5-1	.	TRBJ2-3	CASSLEGSSADTQYF	TGCGCCAGCAGCTTGGAGGGGTCGAGTGCAGATACGCAGTATTTT
.	TRBV11-3	TRBD1	TRBJ2-1	CASSGDRGANEQFF	TGTGCCAGCAGCGGGGACAGGGGCGCCAATGAGCAGTTCTTC
.	TRBV5-1	TRBD1	TRBJ2-7	CASSTGTGGFREQYF	TGCGCCAGCAGCACCGGGACAGGGGGCTTCAGGGAGCAGTACTTC
.	TRBV29-1	.	TRBJ1-1	CSVYQGWAFF	TGCAGCGTTTACCAGGGGTGGGCTTTCTTT
.	TRBV5-1	TRBD1	TRBJ2-3	CASSLVDRDTDTQYF	TGCGCCAGCAGCTTGGTAGACAGGGACACAGATACGCAGTATTTT
.	TRBV24-1	TRBD2	TRBJ2-2	CATSGTSGVGELFF	TGTGCCACCAGTGGGACTAGCGGCGTAGGGGAGCTGTTTTTT
.	TRBV19	.	TRBJ2-6	CASSIQRAGANVLTF	TGTGCCAGTAGTATTCAGAGGGCTGGGGCCAACGTCCTGACTTTC
.	TRBV4-3	.	TRBJ1-5	CASSQEQGDGPQHF	TGCGCCAGCAGCCAAGAACAGGGCGATGGGCCCCAGCATTTT
.	TRBV5-1	.	TRBJ1-5	CASSLLPDQPQHF	TGCGCCAGCAGCTTGTTACCGGATCAGCCCCAGCATTTT
.	TRBV4-1	TRBD2	TRBJ2-3	CASSRLERGPDTQYF	TGCGCCAGCAGCCGGCTAGAGCGGGGCCCAGATACGCAGTATTTT
.	TRBV20-1	.	TRBJ2-3	CSASASGFSTDTQYF	TGCAGTGCTAGTGCCAGCGGGTTTAGCACAGATACGCAGTATTTT